This T cell receptor (beta chain) was identified in a study of metastatic and nonmetastatic thyroid tumors. Looking at the study overall: Patients with malignant and benign thyroid disease provided blood and tumor or nodule tissue, whose repertoires were compared.

A note on this clone: The antigen is not known.

Until they underwent thyroid surgery, no patient had received any treatment. J lost 3 bases, V lost 0 bases, and 8 bases had no gene match. Germline V gives CDR1 DFQATT, CDR2 SNEGSKA (reference sequence). The CDR3 runs 16 residues. Source study methods: For papillary thyroid cancer, a distant-metastasis classifier was constructed from CDR3 differences observed across clinicopathological groups. TCRdb reprocessed the PCR reads via MiXCR. The V and J calls, along with clone size, are taken from TCRdb and not from the paper's own processing. The table lists 2,000 to 2,500 clones, 42% of them singletons. Study findings and constraints: Across blood and tumor, TCR beta diversity in malignant thyroid tumors was reportedly significantly higher than in benign nodules.

This clonotype was sampled from a female donor with papillary thyroid cancer or a benign thyroid nodule (not recorded which). Some clones in this sample may be carry-over from other donors' samples. Sequenced: adjacent normal tissue. This chain joins TRBV20-1 and TRBJ2-1; 7 bases align to TRBD2. The CDR3: CSARDVDRTSYNEQFF. The CDR3 DNA is TGCAGTGCTAGAGATGTTGACCGGACTAGCTACAATGAGCAGTTCTTC.